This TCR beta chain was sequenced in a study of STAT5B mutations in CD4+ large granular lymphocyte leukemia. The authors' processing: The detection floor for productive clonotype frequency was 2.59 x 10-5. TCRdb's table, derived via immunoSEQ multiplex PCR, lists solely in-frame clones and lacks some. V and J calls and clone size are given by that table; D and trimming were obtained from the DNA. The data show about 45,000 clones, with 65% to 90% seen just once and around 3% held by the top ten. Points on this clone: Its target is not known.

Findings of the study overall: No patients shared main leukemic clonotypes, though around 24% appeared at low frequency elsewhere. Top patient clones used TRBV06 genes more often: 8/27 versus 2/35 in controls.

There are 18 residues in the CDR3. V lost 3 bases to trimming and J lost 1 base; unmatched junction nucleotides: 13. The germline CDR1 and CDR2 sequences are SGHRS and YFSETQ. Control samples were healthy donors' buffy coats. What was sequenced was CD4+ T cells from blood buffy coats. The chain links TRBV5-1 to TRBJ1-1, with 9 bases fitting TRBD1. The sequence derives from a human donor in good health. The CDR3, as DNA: TGCGCCAGCAGCTGGACGACAGGGGGTACCGTTTCGAACACTGAAGCTTTCTTT. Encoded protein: CASSWTTGGTVSNTEAFF.